This TCR beta chain was captured in a study of blood T cell repertoires in COVID-19. Trimming took off 0 bases at V and 0 bases at J, with 9 bases between the two ends. The CDR3 spans 16 residues. Germline V CDR1 and CDR2: SGDLS, YYNGEE. The assay was immunoSEQ multiplex PCR, and TCRdb's table has in-frame clones only and misses some. The sample includes around 190,000 clones, about 83% of them seen just once. Participant age was roughly 18 to 95 years, and participants resided in 24 US areas. Exposed enrollees encountered a COVID-19 case at some point within 2 weeks before study entry. The sequencing sample was made of PBMCs or T cells enriched from blood (not recorded which). This chain uses TRBV9 with TRBJ1-4, with D possibly matching TRBD1 (5 bases). The TCR was taken from a woman aged 30 to 39 who had been exposed to COVID-19. For the CDR3, the DNA is TGTGCCAGCAGCGTAGCTCCGGGGGCAACTAATGAAAAACTGTTTTTT. Residues: CASSVAPGATNEKLFF.